This record looks at one T cell receptor (beta chain) sequence and its context. Only in-frame clones appear in the TCRdb table, and some are missing; sequencing was by immunoSEQ multiplex PCR. The sample records about 99,000 clones, 80% to 85% being singletons. The sample originates from a study of T cell clones after liver transplantation. Germline V CDR1 and CDR2: SGHKS, YYEKEE (reference sequence). The CDR3 contains 17 residues. V lost 0 bases, J lost 3 bases, and 18 bases lay in between. The rearrangement uses TRBV5-5 and TRBJ1-1; no clear D gene. The sequence derives from a human donor who received a liver transplant. The specimen was CD4+ T cells from blood, collected before liver transplant. DNA for the CDR3: TGTGCCAGCAGCTTGGGGGATTGGAGCGGGCTGGACACTGAAGCTTTCTTT. Protein sequence: CASSLGDWSGLDTEAFF.